The clone carrying this T cell receptor beta chain was found a few times. Mouse gene names and germline throughout. The sequenced fragment ends 4 residues before the CDR3 boundary, so the rest is inferred from the germline J gene. The data stem from a study of CD8+ T cells in alopecia areata. Markers used for sorting pooled cutaneous lymph node cells were CD4, CD8alpha, NKG2D, NKG2ACE and others. Sequencing relied on a cDNA template that was reverse transcribed from extracted RNA. Sequencing was performed with immunoSEQ multiplex PCR; in TCRdb, only in-frame clones are kept and a portion is missing. This record lists approximately 280,000 clones, none seen once only, and the top ten clones contain more than 0.95%. Germline CDR1 is LGHNA and CDR2 is YSYQKL. This CDR3 spans 14 amino acids. Unmatched junction bases numbered 2, after V lost 0 bases and J lost 6 bases.

The TCR was taken from a C3H/HeJ mouse with alopecia areata. Strain MHC haplotype: H2-k. The chain combines TRBV2 with TRBJ2-1, with TRBD1 identical over 7 bases. What was sequenced was CD4+ T cells sorted from a lymph node. The covered CDR3 bases are TGTGCCAGCAGCCAAGACAGGGGGATTGCT. Translating gives CASSQDRGIA. The full CDR3 reads CASSQDRGIAEQFF.